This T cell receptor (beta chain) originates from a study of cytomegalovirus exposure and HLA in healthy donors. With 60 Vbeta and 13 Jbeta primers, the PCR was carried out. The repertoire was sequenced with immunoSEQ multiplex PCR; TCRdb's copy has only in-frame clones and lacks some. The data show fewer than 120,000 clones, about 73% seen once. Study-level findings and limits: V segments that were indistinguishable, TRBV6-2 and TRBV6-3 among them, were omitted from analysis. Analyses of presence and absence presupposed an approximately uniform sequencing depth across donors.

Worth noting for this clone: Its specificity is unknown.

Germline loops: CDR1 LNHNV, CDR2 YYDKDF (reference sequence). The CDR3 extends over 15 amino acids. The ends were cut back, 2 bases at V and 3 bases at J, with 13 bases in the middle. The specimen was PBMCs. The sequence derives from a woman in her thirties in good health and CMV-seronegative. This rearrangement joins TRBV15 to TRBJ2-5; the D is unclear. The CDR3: CATSRPNAAEETQYF. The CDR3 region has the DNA TGTGCCACCAGCAGACCAAATGCGGCGGAAGAGACCCAGTACTTC. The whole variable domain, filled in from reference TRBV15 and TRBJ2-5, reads DAMVIQNPRYQVTQFGKPVTLSCSQTLNHNVMYWYQQKSSQAPKLLFHYYDKDFNNEADTPDNFQSRRPNTSFCFLDIRSPGLGDTAMYLCATSRPNAAEETQYFGPGTRLLVL.